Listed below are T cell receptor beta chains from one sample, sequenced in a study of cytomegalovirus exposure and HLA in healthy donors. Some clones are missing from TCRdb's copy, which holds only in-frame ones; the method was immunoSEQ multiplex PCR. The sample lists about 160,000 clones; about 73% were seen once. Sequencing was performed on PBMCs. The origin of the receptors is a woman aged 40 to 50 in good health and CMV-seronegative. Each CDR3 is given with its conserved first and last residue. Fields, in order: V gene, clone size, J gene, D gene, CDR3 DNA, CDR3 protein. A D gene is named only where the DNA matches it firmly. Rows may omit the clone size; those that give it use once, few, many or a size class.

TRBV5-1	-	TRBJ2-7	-	TGCGCCAGCAGCTTGGTGGGGGGGCCCTACGAGCAGTACTTC	CASSLVGGPYEQYF
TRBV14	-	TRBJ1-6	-	TGTGCCAGCAGCCAAGATGCGGGCGGAGTTAATTCACCCCTCCACTTT	CASSQDAGGVNSPLHF
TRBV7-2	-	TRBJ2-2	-	TGTGCCAGCAGCTCTGACTTCTCACAGGGAGCCGGGGAGCTGTTTTTT	CASSSDFSQGAGELFF
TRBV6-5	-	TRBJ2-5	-	TGTGCCAGCAGTTACTCCAGGGATCAAGAGACCCAGTACTTC	CASSYSRDQETQYF
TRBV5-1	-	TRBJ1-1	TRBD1	TGCGCCAGCAGGACAGGGCCCTACGCCACTGAAGCTTTCTTT	CASRTGPYATEAFF
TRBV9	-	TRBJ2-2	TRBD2	TGTGCCAGCAGCGTTAATTTGGGAGGGCACGGGGAGCTGTTTTTT	CASSVNLGGHGELFF
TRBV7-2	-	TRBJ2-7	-	TGTGCCAGCAGCTTAGCCACGGCAGGGTCCTACGAGCAGTACTTC	CASSLATAGSYEQYF
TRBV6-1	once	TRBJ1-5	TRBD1	TGTGCCAGCAGTGAAGTCAGGGGACACAACAGGGGGAGGCAGCCCCAGCATTTT	CASSEVRGHNRGRQPQHF
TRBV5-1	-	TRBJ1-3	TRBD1	TGCGCCAGCAGCTCCGACAGGGGCTCTGGAAACACCATATATTTT	CASSSDRGSGNTIYF
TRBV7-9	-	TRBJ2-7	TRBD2	TGTGCCAGCAGCTTAAAGCAAGCGGGGTCTTCCTACGAGCAGTACTTC	CASSLKQAGSSYEQYF
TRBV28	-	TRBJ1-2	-	TGTGCCAGCAGTCCGCCCGGGGATCGGTCTGGCTACACCTTC	CASSPPGDRSGYTF
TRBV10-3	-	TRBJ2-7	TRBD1	TGTGCCATCAGTTTCGGGACAGGGTCCTCCTACGAGCAGTACTTC	CAISFGTGSSYEQYF
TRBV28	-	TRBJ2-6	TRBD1	TGTGCCAGCAGTTTAATAGGGCTCGGGACAGTATCTTCTGGGGCCAACGTCCTGACTTTC	CASSLIGLGTVSSGANVLTF
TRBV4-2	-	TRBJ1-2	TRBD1	TGTGCCAGCAGCTCTGTCGGCTCGCACTCGGAACGGACAGGGTTCGGCTACACCTTC	CASSSVGSHSERTGFGYTF
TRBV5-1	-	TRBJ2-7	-	TGCGCCAGCAGCCCCATTGGAGGGACCCCCTACGAGCAGTACTTC	CASSPIGGTPYEQYF
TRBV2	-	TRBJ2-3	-	TGTGCCAGCAGTCAACAGGGTGGGGGCGCAGATACGCAGTATTTT	CASSQQGGGADTQYF
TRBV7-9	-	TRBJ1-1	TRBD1	TGTGCCAGCAGCTTAGAAGCAGGGGGCCTCACTGAAGCTTTCTTT	CASSLEAGGLTEAFF
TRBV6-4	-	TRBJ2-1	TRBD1	TGTGCCAGCAGCCTAAAGACAGGGGCCAACAATGAGCAGTTCTTC	CASSLKTGANNEQFF
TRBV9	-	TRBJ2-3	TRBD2	TGTGCCAGCAGCGTTAGCGGGGGGCGAGAAGATACGCAGTATTTT	CASSVSGGREDTQYF
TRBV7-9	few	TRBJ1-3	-	TGTGCCAGCATAGGGACTACTGGAAACACCATATATTTT	CASIGTTGNTIYF
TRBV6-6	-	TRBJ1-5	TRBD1	TGTGCCAGCAGCCCTCGACAGGGGAGCAATCAGCCCCAGCATTTT	CASSPRQGSNQPQHF
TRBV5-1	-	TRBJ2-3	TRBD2	TGCGCCAGCAGCTTCGGGGGGAATTGGGGCACAGATACGCAGTATTTT	CASSFGGNWGTDTQYF
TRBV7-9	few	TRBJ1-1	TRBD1	TGTGCCAGCAGCGTCCACCAGGGGGCCACTGAAGCTTTCTTT	CASSVHQGATEAFF
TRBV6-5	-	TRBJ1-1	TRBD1	TGTGCCAGCAGGAGCCGGGACAGGGGTGGCACTGAAGCTTTCTTT	CASRSRDRGGTEAFF
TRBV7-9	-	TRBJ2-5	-	TGTGCCAGCAGTCGGGGGGTCGGGGGACATCAAGAGACCCAGTACTTC	CASSRGVGGHQETQYF
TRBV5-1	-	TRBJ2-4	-	TGCGCCAGCAGCTTGTCCCAGGGTAGAAACATTCAGTACTTC	CASSLSQGRNIQYF
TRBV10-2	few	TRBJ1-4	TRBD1	TGCGCCAGCAGTGACCCGGACAGGGGGCAAGAAAAACTGTTTTTT	CASSDPDRGQEKLFF
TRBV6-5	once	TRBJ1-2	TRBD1	TGTGCCAGCAGTTACTCCGGGACAGTCTATGGCTACACCTTC	CASSYSGTVYGYTF
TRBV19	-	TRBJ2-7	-	TGTGCCAGTAATCACCCAACCGACAGCGAGCAGTACTTC	CASNHPTDSEQYF
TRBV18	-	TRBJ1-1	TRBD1	TGTGCCAGCTCACCAAAAAGGAGGACAGGGAGGGACACTGAAGCTTTCTTT	CASSPKRRTGRDTEAFF
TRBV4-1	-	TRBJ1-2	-	TGCGCCAGCGGAGGGGCGCGCTATGGCTACACCTTC	CASGGARYGYTF
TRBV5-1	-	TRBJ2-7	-	TGCGCCAGCAGCCAGTCGTTGGGCTTGGGCGCCTACGAGCAGTACTTC	CASSQSLGLGAYEQYF
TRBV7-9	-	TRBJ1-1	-	TGTTCCAGCAGCTTAGTCAGAAATGAAGCTTTCTTT	CSSSLVRNEAFF
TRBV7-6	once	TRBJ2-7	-	TGTGCCAGCAGCTTAGAATACAGAACGGTGCAGTACTTC	CASSLEYRTVQYF
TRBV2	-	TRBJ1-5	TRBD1	TGTGCCAGCAGTCGGGACAGGGGGCAACAGCCCCAGCATTTT	CASSRDRGQQPQHF
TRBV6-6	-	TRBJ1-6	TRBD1	TGTGCCAGCAGTTACCTCCCTGGGACAGGGTCACCCCTCCACTTT	CASSYLPGTGSPLHF
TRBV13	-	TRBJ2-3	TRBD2	TGTGCCAGCAGCTCAACTAGCGGGGGGGCCCTTGCGGGTACGCAGTATTTT	CASSSTSGGALAGTQYF
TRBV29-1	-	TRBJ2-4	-	TGCAGCGTTGGAGGTCGAGCAGACATTCAGTACTTC	CSVGGRADIQYF
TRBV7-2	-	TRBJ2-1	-	TGTGCCAGCAGCTTAGGAATGCCAGCCTACAATGAGCAGTTCTTC	CASSLGMPAYNEQFF
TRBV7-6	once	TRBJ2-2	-	TGTGCCAGCAGCTTAGCCGGGACAACGAACACCGGGGAGCTGTTTTTT	CASSLAGTTNTGELFF
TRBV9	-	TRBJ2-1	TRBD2	TGTGCCAGCAGCGTAAGTTTGAAGCGGGGGGGCGCCTACAATGAGCAGTTCTTC	CASSVSLKRGGAYNEQFF
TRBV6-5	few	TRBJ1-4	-	TGTGCCAGCAGTTCACAGGGTAAAAATGAAAAACTGTTTTTT	CASSSQGKNEKLFF
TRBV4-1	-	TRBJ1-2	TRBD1	TGCGCCAGCAGCCAAGAAAAGGGGGCAGCCTATGGCTACACCTTC	CASSQEKGAAYGYTF
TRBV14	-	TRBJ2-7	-	TGTGCCAGCAGCCAAGTACGAGGAGGCGAGCAGTACTTC	CASSQVRGGEQYF
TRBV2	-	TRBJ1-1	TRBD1	TGTGCCAGCAGCAGAGCGGACAGGGCGACCGATGAAGCTTTCTTT	CASSRADRATDEAFF
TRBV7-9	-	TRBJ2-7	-	TGTTCCAGCAGCTTGGGCGACTACGAGCAGTACTTC	CSSSLGDYEQYF
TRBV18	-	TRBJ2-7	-	TGTGCCAGCTCCCGACTGCTAGGCTTAACCTACGAGCAGTACTTC	CASSRLLGLTYEQYF
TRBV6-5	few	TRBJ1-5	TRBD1	TGTGCCAGCATCGGACAGGCAGGTCGTCAGCCCCAGCATTTT	CASIGQAGRQPQHF
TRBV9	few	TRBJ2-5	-	TGTGCCAGCAGCTCGGGACTTCAAGAGACCCAGTACTTC	CASSSGLQETQYF
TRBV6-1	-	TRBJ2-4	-	TGTGCCAGCAGTGCCCCACTCCTAGCCAAAAACATTCAGTACTTC	CASSAPLLAKNIQYF
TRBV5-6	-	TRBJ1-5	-	TGTGCCAGCAGCTTGTGGGGGAGGGGGCCCCAGCATTTT	CASSLWGRGPQHF
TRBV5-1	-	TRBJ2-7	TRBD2	TGCGCCAGCAGCTTGAAAGCGCGGGGGGCCGACTACGAGCAGTACTTC	CASSLKARGADYEQYF
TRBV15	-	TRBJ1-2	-	TGTGCCACCAGCAGAACTCCCCCAGGCGGGTATGGCTACACCTTC	CATSRTPPGGYGYTF
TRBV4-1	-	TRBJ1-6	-	TGCGCCAGCAGCAACAGATCGCCGAGCTCCTATAATTCACCCCTCCACTTT	CASSNRSPSSYNSPLHF